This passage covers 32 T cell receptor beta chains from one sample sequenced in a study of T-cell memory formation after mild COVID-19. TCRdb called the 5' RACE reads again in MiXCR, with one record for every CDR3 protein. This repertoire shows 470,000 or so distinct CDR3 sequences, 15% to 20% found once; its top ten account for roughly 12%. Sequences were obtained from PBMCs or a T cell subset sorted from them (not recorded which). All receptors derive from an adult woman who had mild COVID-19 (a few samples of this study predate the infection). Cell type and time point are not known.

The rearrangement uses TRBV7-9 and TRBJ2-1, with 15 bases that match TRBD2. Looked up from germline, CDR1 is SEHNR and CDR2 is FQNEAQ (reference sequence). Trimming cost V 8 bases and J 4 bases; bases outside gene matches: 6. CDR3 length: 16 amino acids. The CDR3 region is CASRTSGGATYNEQFF. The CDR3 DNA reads TGTGCCAGCCGGACTAGCGGGGGGGCAACGTACAATGAGCAGTTCTTC.

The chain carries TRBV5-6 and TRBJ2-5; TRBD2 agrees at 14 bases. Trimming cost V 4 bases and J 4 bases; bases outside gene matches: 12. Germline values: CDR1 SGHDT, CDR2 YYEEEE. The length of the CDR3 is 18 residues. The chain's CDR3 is CASSPSPTSGRARETQYF. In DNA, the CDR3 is TGTGCCAGCAGCCCCTCCCCGACTAGCGGGAGGGCCAGAGAGACCCAGTACTTC. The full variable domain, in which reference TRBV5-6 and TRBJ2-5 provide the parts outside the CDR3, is DAGVTQSPTHLIKTRGQQVTLRCSPKSGHDTVSWYQQALGQGPQFIFQYYEEEERQRGNFPDRFSGHQFPNYSSELNVNALLLGDSALYLCASSPSPTSGRARETQYFGPGTRLLVL.

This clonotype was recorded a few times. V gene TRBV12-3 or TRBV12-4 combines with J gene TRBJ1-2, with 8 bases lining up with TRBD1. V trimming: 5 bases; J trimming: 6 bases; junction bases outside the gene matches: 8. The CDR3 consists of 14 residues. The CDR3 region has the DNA TGTGCCAGCAGTCCGAGGACAGGGTTGGATGGCTACACCTTC. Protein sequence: CASSPRTGLDGYTF.

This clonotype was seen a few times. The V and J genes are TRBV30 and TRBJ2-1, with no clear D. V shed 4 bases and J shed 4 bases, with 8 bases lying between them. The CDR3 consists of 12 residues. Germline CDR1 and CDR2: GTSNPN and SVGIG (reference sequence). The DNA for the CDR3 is TGTGCCTGGACTCAGGTATACAATGAGCAGTTCTTC. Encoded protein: CAWTQVYNEQFF.

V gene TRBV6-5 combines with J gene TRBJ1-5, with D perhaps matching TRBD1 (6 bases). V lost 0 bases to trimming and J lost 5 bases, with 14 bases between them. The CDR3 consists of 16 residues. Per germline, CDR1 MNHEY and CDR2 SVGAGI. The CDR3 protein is CASSYSRGAGDQPQHF. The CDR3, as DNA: TGTGCCAGCAGTTACTCTAGGGGGGCCGGTGATCAGCCCCAGCATTTT.

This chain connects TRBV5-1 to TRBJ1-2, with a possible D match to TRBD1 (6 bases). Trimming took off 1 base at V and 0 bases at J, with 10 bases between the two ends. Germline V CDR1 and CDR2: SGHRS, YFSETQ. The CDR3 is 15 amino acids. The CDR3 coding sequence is TGCGCCAGCAGCTTGTCACAGGGACCTAACTATGGCTACACCTTC. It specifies CASSLSQGPNYGYTF.

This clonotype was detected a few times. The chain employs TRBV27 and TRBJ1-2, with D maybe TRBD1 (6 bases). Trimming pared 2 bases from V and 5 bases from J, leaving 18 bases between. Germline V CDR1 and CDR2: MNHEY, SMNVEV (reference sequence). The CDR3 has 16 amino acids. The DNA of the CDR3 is TGTGCCAGCAGTTTAGTCCGGGGGCCGGAAAAGTATGGCTACACCTTC. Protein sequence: CASSLVRGPEKYGYTF.

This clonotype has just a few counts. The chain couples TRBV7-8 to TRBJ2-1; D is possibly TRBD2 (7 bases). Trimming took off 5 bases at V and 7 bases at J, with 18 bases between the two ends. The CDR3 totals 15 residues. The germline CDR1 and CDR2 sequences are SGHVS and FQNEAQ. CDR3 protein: CASSGPGGGWNEQFF. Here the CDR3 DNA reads TGTGCCAGCAGCGGACCGGGGGGCGGTTGGAATGAGCAGTTCTTC.

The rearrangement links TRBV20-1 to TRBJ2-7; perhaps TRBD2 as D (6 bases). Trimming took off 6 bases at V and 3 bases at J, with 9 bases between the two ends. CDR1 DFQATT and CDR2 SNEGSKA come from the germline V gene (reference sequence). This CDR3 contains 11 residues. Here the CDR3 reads CSAPEGYEQYF. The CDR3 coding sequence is TGCAGTGCCCCGGAGGGCTACGAGCAGTACTTC.

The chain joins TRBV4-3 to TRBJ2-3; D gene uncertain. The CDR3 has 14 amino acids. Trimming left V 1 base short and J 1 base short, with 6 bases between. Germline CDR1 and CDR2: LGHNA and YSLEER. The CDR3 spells CASSQVTGTDTQYF. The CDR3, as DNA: TGCGCCAGCAGCCAAGTGACGGGCACAGATACGCAGTATTTT.

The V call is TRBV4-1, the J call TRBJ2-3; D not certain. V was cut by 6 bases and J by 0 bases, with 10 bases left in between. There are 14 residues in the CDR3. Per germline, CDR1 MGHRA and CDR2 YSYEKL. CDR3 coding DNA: TGCGCCAGCAGGACGGAGATAAGCACAGATACGCAGTATTTT. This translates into CASRTEISTDTQYF.

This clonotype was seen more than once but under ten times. CDR3 region: CASKRDRGGTGELFF. Written as DNA, the CDR3 is TGTGCCAGCAAACGGGACAGAGGTGGGACCGGGGAGCTGTTTTTT. This chain connects TRBV7-3 to TRBJ2-2; 7 bases are shared with TRBD1. There are 15 residues in the CDR3. Per germline, CDR1 SGHTA and CDR2 FQGTGA. J was trimmed by 5 bases and V by 7 bases; bases with no gene match: 10.

CDR3 in amino acids: CASSLVVAGGRARQFF. The CDR3 DNA reads as TGCGCCAGCAGCTTGGTCGTAGCGGGGGGGCGGGCGAGGCAGTTCTTC. V and J are TRBV5-1 and TRBJ2-1, with 11 positions matching TRBD2. From germline, CDR1 is SGHRS and CDR2 YFSETQ. Unmatched junction bases numbered 11, after V lost 0 bases and J lost 12 bases. CDR3 length equals 16 residues.

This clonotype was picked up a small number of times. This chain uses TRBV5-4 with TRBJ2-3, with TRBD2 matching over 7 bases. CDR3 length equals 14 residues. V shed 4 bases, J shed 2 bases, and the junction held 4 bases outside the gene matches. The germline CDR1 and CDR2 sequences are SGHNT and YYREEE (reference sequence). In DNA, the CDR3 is TGTGCCAGCAGCCCCGGGACTATCACAGATACGCAGTATTTT. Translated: CASSPGTITDTQYF. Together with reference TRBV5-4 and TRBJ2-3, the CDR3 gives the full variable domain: ETGVTQSPTHLIKTRGQQVTLRCSSQSGHNTVSWYQQALGQGPQFIFQYYREEENGRGNFPPRFSGLQFPNYSSELNVNALELDDSALYLCASSPGTITDTQYFGPGTRLTVL.

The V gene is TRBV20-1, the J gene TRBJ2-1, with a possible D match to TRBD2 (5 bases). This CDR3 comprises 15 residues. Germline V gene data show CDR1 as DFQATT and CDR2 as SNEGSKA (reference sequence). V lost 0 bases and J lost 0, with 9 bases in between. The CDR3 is CSAREGVSSYNEQFF. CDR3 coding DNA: TGCAGTGCTAGAGAGGGAGTTAGCTCCTACAATGAGCAGTTCTTC.

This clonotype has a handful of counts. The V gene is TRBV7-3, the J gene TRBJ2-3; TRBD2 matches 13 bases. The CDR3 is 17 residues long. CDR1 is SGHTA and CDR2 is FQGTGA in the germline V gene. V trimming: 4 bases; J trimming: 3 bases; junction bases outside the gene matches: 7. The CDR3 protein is CASSSSLAGGPTDTQYF. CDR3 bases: TGTGCCAGCAGCTCCTCACTAGCGGGGGGGCCTACAGATACGCAGTATTTT.

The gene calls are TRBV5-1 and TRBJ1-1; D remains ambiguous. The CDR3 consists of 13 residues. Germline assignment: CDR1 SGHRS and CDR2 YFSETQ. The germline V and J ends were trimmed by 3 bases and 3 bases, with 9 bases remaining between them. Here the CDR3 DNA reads TGCGCCAGCAGCTCGAGGGAGGACACTGAAGCTTTCTTT. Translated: CASSSREDTEAFF.

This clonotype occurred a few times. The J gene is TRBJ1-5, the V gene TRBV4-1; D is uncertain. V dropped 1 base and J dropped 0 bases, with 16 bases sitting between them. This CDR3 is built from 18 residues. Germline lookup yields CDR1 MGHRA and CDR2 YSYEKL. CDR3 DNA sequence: TGCGCCAGCAGCCAAGGTCTTGGGCCGGGATATAGCAATCAGCCCCAGCATTTT. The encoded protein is CASSQGLGPGYSNQPQHF.

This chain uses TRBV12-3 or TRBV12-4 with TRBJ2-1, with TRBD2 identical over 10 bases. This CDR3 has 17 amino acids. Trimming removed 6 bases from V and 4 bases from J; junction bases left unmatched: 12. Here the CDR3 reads CASRAQYGTSVYNEQFF. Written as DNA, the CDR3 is TGTGCCAGCAGAGCTCAGTATGGGACTAGCGTGTACAATGAGCAGTTCTTC.

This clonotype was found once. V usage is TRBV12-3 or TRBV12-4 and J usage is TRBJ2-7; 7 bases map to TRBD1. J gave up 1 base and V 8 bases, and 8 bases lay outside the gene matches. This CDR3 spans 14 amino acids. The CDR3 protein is CASSPDRLSYEQYF. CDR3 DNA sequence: TGTGCCAGCTCTCCGGACAGGCTGTCCTACGAGCAGTACTTC.

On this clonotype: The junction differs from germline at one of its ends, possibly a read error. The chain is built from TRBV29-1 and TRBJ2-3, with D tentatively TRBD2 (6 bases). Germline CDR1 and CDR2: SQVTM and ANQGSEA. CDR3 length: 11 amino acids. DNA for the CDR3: TGCAGCGTCGGGAGCACAGATACGAAGTATTTT. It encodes CSVGSTDTKYF.

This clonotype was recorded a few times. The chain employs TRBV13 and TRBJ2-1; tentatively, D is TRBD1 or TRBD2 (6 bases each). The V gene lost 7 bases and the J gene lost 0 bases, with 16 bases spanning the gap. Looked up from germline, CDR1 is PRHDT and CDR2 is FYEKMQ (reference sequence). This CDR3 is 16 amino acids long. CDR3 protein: CASKRGRIHSYNEQFF. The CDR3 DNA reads TGTGCCAGCAAACGGGGGCGGATCCACTCCTACAATGAGCAGTTCTTC.

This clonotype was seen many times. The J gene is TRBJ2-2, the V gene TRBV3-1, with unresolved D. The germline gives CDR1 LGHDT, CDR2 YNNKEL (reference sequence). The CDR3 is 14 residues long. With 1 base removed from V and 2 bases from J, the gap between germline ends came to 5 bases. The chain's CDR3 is CASSQGVNTGELFF. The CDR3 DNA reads TGTGCCAGCAGCCAAGGAGTAAACACCGGGGAGCTGTTTTTT.

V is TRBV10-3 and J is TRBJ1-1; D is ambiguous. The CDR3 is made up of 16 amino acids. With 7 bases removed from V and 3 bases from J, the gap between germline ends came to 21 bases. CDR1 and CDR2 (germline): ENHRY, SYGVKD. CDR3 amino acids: CAITSERTARDTEAFF. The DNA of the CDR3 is TGTGCCATCACCAGTGAAAGGACGGCTAGAGACACTGAAGCTTTCTTT.

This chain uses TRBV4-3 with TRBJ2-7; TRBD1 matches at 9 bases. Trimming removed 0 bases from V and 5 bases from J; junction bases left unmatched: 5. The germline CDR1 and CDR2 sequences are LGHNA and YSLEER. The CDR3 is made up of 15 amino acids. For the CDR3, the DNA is TGCGCCAGCAGCCAAGATCAGGGACAGGGCCACGAGCAGTACTTC. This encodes CASSQDQGQGHEQYF.

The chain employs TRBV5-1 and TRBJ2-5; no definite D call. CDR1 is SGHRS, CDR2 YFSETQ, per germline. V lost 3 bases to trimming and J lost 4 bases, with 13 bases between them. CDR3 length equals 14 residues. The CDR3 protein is CASSSTDPRETQYF. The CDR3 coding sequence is TGCGCCAGCAGCTCTACGGACCCGAGAGAGACCCAGTACTTC.

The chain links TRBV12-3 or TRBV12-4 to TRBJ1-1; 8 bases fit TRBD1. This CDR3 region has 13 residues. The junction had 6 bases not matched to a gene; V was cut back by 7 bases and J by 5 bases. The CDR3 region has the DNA TGTGCCAGCACGACAGGGGTGCGGACTGAAGCTTTCTTT. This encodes CASTTGVRTEAFF.

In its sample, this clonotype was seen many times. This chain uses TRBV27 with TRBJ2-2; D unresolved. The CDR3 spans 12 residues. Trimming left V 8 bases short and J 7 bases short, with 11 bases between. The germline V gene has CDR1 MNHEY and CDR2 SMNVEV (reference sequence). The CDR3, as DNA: TGTGCCAGCCGCTTCCTGGACGGGGAGCTGTTTTTT. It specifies CASRFLDGELFF.

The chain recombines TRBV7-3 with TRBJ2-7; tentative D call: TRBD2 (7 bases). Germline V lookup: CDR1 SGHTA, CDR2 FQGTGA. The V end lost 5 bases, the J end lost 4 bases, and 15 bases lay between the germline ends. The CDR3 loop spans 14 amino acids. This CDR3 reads CASSVKEGGYEQYF. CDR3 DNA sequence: TGTGCCAGCAGCGTTAAGGAGGGGGGGTACGAGCAGTACTTC. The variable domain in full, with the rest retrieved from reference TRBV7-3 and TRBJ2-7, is GAGVSQTPSNKVTEKGKYVELRCDPISGHTALYWYRQSLGQGPEFLIYFQGTGAADDSGLPNDRFFAVRPEGSVSTLKIQRTERGDSAVYLCASSVKEGGYEQYFGPGTRLTVT.

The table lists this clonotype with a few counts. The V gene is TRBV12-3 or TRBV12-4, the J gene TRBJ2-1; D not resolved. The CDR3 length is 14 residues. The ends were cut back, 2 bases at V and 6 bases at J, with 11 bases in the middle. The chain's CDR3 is CASSLNPPGNEQFF. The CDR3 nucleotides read TGTGCCAGCAGTTTAAACCCCCCGGGCAATGAGCAGTTCTTC.

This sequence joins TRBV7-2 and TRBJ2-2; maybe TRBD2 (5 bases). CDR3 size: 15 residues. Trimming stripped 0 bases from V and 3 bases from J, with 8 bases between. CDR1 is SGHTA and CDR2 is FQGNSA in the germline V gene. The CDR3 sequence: CASSLARADTGELFF. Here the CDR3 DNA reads TGTGCCAGCAGCTTAGCGCGGGCAGACACCGGGGAGCTGTTTTTT.

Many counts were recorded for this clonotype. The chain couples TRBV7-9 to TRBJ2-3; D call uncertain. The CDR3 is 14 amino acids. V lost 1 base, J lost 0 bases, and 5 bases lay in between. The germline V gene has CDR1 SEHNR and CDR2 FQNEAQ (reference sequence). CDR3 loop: CASSLVSSTDTQYF. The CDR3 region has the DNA TGTGCCAGCAGCTTAGTCTCTAGCACAGATACGCAGTATTTT.